This entry lists 11 T cell receptor beta chains sequenced from one sample in a study of T cells in Graves' hyperthyroidism and ophthalmopathy. TCR beta CDR3 regions were amplified from RNA. HTBI primers were used for first-round RT-PCR of the TCR CDR3. TCRdb used MiXCR to reprocess the multiplex PCR reads, holding one entry per CDR3 protein. Of over 200,000 distinct CDR3 sequences listed, about 14% are singletons. The sample consisted of blood. All receptors derive from a woman between 40 and 55 years old with Graves' hyperthyroidism that later progressed to Graves' ophthalmopathy.

This clonotype was detected many times. This rearrangement joins TRBV11-2 to TRBJ1-6, with D possibly being TRBD1 (6 bases). The CDR3 runs 15 residues. Germline lookup yields CDR1 SGHAT and CDR2 FQNNGV. V gave up 4 bases and J gave up 10 bases, with 17 bases separating them. For the CDR3, the DNA is TGTGCCAGCAGCTCGCTCGCCAGGGGAAGGTCACCCCTCCACTTT. It yields the protein CASSSLARGRSPLHF.

This chain connects TRBV4-1 to TRBJ1-4; 9 bases are shared with TRBD1. Germline values: CDR1 MGHRA, CDR2 YSYEKL. The CDR3 loop spans 14 amino acids. V lost 4 bases, J lost 7 bases, and 4 bases stayed unmatched. The CDR3 DNA follows: TGCGCCAGCAGCCTGGACAGGGGAGGTGAAAAACTGTTTTTT. Translating gives CASSLDRGGEKLFF.

This clonotype was found many times. J is TRBJ1-4 and V is TRBV5-1; TRBD1 agrees at 8 bases. The V gene's germline CDR1 is SGHRS and CDR2 YFSETQ. The V segment lost 0 bases and the J segment 7 bases; nucleotides outside the gene matches: 8. This CDR3 region has 16 residues. This CDR3 reads CASSLEAAGGFEKLFF. The CDR3 DNA sequence: TGCGCCAGCAGCTTGGAGGCGGCAGGGGGCTTTGAAAAACTGTTTTTT.

This clonotype was detected many times. CDR3 sequence reads: CASSYGGGSPLHF. CDR3 bases: TGTGCCAGCAGTTATGGAGGAGGGTCACCCCTCCACTTT. The chain couples TRBV27 to TRBJ1-6; D is unclear. Germline V gene lookup returns CDR1 MNHEY and CDR2 SMNVEV (reference sequence). CDR3 length: 13 residues. V lost 4 bases, J lost 10 bases, and 11 bases lay in between.

The chain has TRBV11-2 and TRBJ2-1; D is unresolved. Germline V gene sequence: CDR1 SGHAT, CDR2 FQNNGV. V was cut by 0 bases and J by 0 bases, with 9 bases left in between. There are 16 residues in the CDR3. CDR3 DNA: TGTGCCAGCAGCTTAGATGGAACTGGCTCCTACAATGAGCAGTTCTTC. Translation gives CASSLDGTGSYNEQFF.

This clonotype was detected ten times or more. The rearrangement links TRBV2 to TRBJ2-7; 7 bases map to TRBD1. The CDR3 consists of 14 residues. Per the germline V gene, CDR1 is SNHLY and CDR2 is FYNNEI. Trimming at V came to 6 bases and at J to 4 bases, leaving 9 bases not matched to a gene. The CDR3 sequence is CASRLDRDAYEQYF. In nucleotides, the CDR3 is TGTGCCAGCAGGCTTGACAGGGATGCTTACGAGCAGTACTTC.

In this sample, this clonotype turned up many times. V is TRBV27 and J is TRBJ2-2, with 9 positions matching TRBD2. Per germline, CDR1 MNHEY and CDR2 SMNVEV (reference sequence). The CDR3 sequence is 16 residues long. Trimming removed 2 bases from V and 1 base from J; junction bases left unmatched: 2. The DNA for the CDR3 is TGTGCCAGCAGTTTAGCGGGAGGGAGGAACACCGGGGAGCTGTTTTTT. It translates to CASSLAGGRNTGELFF.

Many counts were recorded for this clonotype. The rearrangement links TRBV6-1 to TRBJ2-2; D possibly corresponds to TRBD1 (5 bases). Germline CDR1 reads MNHNS; CDR2 reads SASEGT. The CDR3 runs to 13 residues. V lost 6 bases, J lost 7 bases, and 12 bases lay in between. DNA of the CDR3: TGTGCCAGCAGCCCTGGACAACTCGGGGAGCTGTTTTTT. Protein sequence: CASSPGQLGELFF.

The rearrangement joins TRBV6-5 to TRBJ2-7; D unclear. Deletions cut 4 bases from V and 2 bases from J, with 12 bases between. The CDR3 loop spans 14 amino acids. Germline-derived CDR1 and CDR2 are MNHEY and SVGAGI. CDR3 region: CASSFSTSAYEQYF. The CDR3 nucleotides are TGTGCCAGCAGTTTCTCCACATCTGCCTACGAGCAGTACTTC.

This clonotype was recorded many times. The genes are TRBV30 and TRBJ1-2; D unclear. This CDR3 contains 14 residues. Between the trimmed V and J ends, which lost 0 bases and 3 bases, there was a span of 11 bases. Looked up from germline, CDR1 is GTSNPN and CDR2 is SVGIG (reference sequence). CDR3 coding DNA: TGTGCCTGGAGTGTGGGTTCTGTTTACTATGGCTACACCTTC. Translation: CAWSVGSVYYGYTF.

The sample holds many counts of this clonotype. V and J are TRBV7-9 and TRBJ2-2; D ambiguous. This CDR3 comprises 13 residues. The germline V and J ends were trimmed by 5 bases and 1 base, with 5 bases remaining between them. Germline V gene lookup returns CDR1 SEHNR and CDR2 FQNEAQ (reference sequence). The CDR3 DNA reads TGTGCCAGCAGCACAGTGAACACCGGGGAGCTGTTTTTT. Amino acids: CASSTVNTGELFF.